This note documents a single TCR beta chain sequence. This record belongs to a study of cytomegalovirus exposure and HLA in healthy donors. PCR involved 60 Vbeta and 13 Jbeta primers. Sequenced by immunoSEQ multiplex PCR; TCRdb stores in-frame clones only, minus some. The sample records under 150,000 clones, roughly 79% being singletons. This CDR3 region has 14 residues. In germline, CDR1 is SGHNT, CDR2 YYREEE (reference sequence). V gave up 4 bases and J gave up 2 bases, with 11 bases separating them. This TCR came from a man aged 25-40 years in good health and CMV-seronegative. The chain uses TRBV5-4 and TRBJ2-3, with D perhaps TRBD1 (6 bases). Sequencing input: PBMCs. The DNA of the CDR3 is TGTGCCAGCAGCCAGGGGTGGGACACAGATACGCAGTATTTT. It yields the protein CASSQGWDTDTQYF. The variable domain in full, completed from reference TRBV5-4 and TRBJ2-3, reads ETGVTQSPTHLIKTRGQQVTLRCSSQSGHNTVSWYQQALGQGPQFIFQYYREEENGRGNFPPRFSGLQFPNYSSELNVNALELDDSALYLCASSQGWDTDTQYFGPGTRLTVL.